This T cell receptor beta chain was sequenced for a study of vaccination and CD4 T cells after COVID-19. As for the study in general: Each participant was administered two doses of a vaccine, which was either BNT162b2 or mRNA-1273. Overlapping peptides of the spike proteins of SARS-CoV-2, HCoV-NL63, HCoV-OC43 and HCoV-229E were used for cell stimulation. A CEFX pool, an HIV-1 Nef pool, or else no peptide went into the control cultures. Overall study findings and caveats: Convalescent patients' vaccine-specific clones were spike mono-reactive in 304 of 307 cases.

This clonotype was counted between two and nine times. Its antigen is currently unknown. Germline CDR1 and CDR2: LNHDA and SQIVND (reference sequence). V gave up 10 bases and J gave up 4 bases, with 14 bases separating them. This CDR3 is 13 amino acids long. Specified treatment: approximately 9-day PBMC culture with coronavirus spike peptide pools or control peptides (ViraFEST assay). The Oncomine TCR Beta short-read assay was applied to DNA of cultured CD4+ T cells. A single record per CDR3 protein comes from TCRdb applying MiXCR to the PCR reads. The data show some 10,000 distinct CDR3 sequences, about 40% seen once.

Source material: CD4+ T cells from blood, cultured in vitro. This TCR was recovered from a human donor who had recovered from COVID-19. The gene calls are TRBV19 and TRBJ1-3; D uncertain. Written as DNA, the CDR3 is TGTGCCACCCCCGAGGCGGCCGGAAACACCATATATTTT. Its translation is CATPEAAGNTIYF.